The 26 T cell receptor beta chains presented below share a single source sample, sequenced in a study of blood T cells in healthy people across ages. Primers used in a second PCR of roughly 7 to 12 cycles were a sample-barcoded 5' primer and a J-beta primer mix. TCRdb processed the 5' RACE reads anew with MiXCR; each CDR3 protein has one entry. The sample includes about 1.5 million distinct CDR3 sequences, 42% of them seen just once. Sample: blood. The receptors here all came from a woman younger than 35 in good health.

This clonotype occurred a few times. The chain's CDR3 is CASKRTNYGYTF. The CDR3 DNA sequence: TGTGCCAGTAAGCGGACGAACTATGGCTACACCTTC. The rearrangement uses TRBV6-1 and TRBJ1-2; D is uncertain. The CDR3 totals 12 residues. V lost 9 bases and J 2 bases, leaving 10 bases between the germline ends. Germline values: CDR1 MNHNS, CDR2 SASEGT.

This chain joins TRBV6-2 or TRBV6-3 and TRBJ2-1; 8 positions agree with TRBD2. Germline V gives CDR1 MNHEY, CDR2 SVGEGT. Trimming took 2 bases from V and 7 from J; bases not matched to a gene: 7. The CDR3 spans 15 residues. CDR3 nucleotides: TGTGCCAGCAGTTACGACGAGCGGGGGAGGAATGAGCAGTTCTTC. The encoded protein is CASSYDERGRNEQFF.

This sequence joins TRBV5-1 and TRBJ2-1, with 12 bases fitting TRBD1. With V trimmed by 4 bases and J by 6 bases, 11 bases remained unmatched. Germline assignment: CDR1 SGHRS and CDR2 YFSETQ. The CDR3 runs to 17 residues. The CDR3 region is CASSLNSGTGGSNEQFF. CDR3 sequence (DNA): TGCGCCAGCAGCCTGAACTCCGGGACAGGGGGCTCCAATGAGCAGTTCTTC.

This chain links TRBV25-1 with TRBJ1-4; the D is unclear. V was shortened by 5 bases and J by 2 bases, with 9 bases between the two germline ends. Germline loops: CDR1 MGHDK, CDR2 SYGVNS. CDR3 size: 14 residues. The CDR3, as DNA: TGTGCCAGCAGTCAGACAACTACTAATGAAAAACTGTTTTTT. Protein sequence: CASSQTTTNEKLFF.

V usage is TRBV6-5 and J usage is TRBJ1-1; D is possibly TRBD1 (5 bases). V shed 0 bases and J shed 3 bases, with 26 bases lying between them. Germline V lookup: CDR1 MNHEY, CDR2 SVGAGI. The CDR3 totals 20 residues. The CDR3 nucleotides are TGTGCCAGCAGTTACTCGAGTTTGCCAGGGCGTCTGGAGATGGACACTGAAGCTTTCTTT. Its protein is CASSYSSLPGRLEMDTEAFF.

This clonotype was observed a handful of times. This chain links TRBV6-1 with TRBJ1-1; D is unresolved. V shed 11 bases and J shed 4 bases, with 20 bases lying between them. Germline CDR1 reads MNHNS; CDR2 reads SASEGT. The CDR3 loop spans 14 amino acids. The CDR3 loop reads CAVRVQRFLTEAFF. The CDR3 DNA reads as TGTGCCGTTCGGGTCCAACGATTTCTCACTGAAGCTTTCTTT.

This clonotype appeared a few times. The rearrangement joins TRBV20-1 to TRBJ1-6, with D tentatively TRBD1 (6 bases). Germline V gene sequence: CDR1 DFQATT, CDR2 SNEGSKA (reference sequence). The CDR3 contains 13 residues. V lost 2 bases to trimming and J lost 9 bases, with 11 bases between them. The CDR3 protein is CSARPGAGSPLHF. The CDR3 DNA is TGCAGTGCTAGACCGGGGGCTGGTTCACCCCTCCACTTT.

This chain connects TRBV20-1 to TRBJ2-1; TRBD2 matches at 7 bases. CDR3 size: 17 residues. CDR1 and CDR2 from the germline V gene are DFQATT and SNEGSKA (reference sequence). The V gene end was trimmed by 0 bases and the J gene end by 0 bases; junction bases not matched to a gene: 8. Here the CDR3 DNA reads TGCAGTGCTAGAGATCACCTAGCGGAGCACTCCTACAATGAGCAGTTCTTC. Its protein product is CSARDHLAEHSYNEQFF.

This clonotype came up a few times. This chain joins TRBV7-8 and TRBJ2-3, with TRBD1 identical over 7 bases. Germline trimming cut 6 bases from V and 1 base from J; bases unmatched to any gene: 4. The germline gives CDR1 SGHVS, CDR2 FQNEAQ. CDR3 size: 14 residues. The CDR3 region is CASRDRWGTDTQYF. CDR3 DNA: TGTGCCAGCAGGGACAGGTGGGGCACAGATACGCAGTATTTT.

In this sample, this clonotype turned up a few times. The chain is built from TRBV4-2 and TRBJ1-1; 10 nucleotides line up with TRBD1. Germline V lookup: CDR1 LGHNA, CDR2 YNFKEQ. V trimming: 2 bases; J trimming: 3 bases; junction bases outside the gene matches: 3. CDR3 size: 15 residues. The CDR3 bases are TGTGCCAGCAGCCAACCGGGACAGGGGTACACTGAAGCTTTCTTT. Amino acids: CASSQPGQGYTEAFF.

The rearrangement links TRBV6-2 or TRBV6-3 to TRBJ2-4; tentative D call: TRBD1 (5 bases). CDR1 is MNHEY and CDR2 is SVGEGT in the germline V gene. The CDR3 has 11 residues. V was cut by 4 bases and J by 15 bases, with 13 bases left in between. The CDR3 sequence: CASSSIGVAYF. DNA of the CDR3: TGTGCCAGCAGTTCCATAGGGGTGGCGTACTTC.

The genes are TRBV20-1 and TRBJ1-6, with a possible D match to TRBD1 (6 bases). V lost 0 bases to trimming and J lost 8 bases, with 14 bases between them. Germline V gives CDR1 DFQATT, CDR2 SNEGSKA (reference sequence). The CDR3 totals 15 residues. This CDR3 is CSARETGKDYSPLHF. The CDR3 DNA follows: TGCAGTGCTAGAGAAACAGGGAAAGACTATTCACCCCTCCACTTT.

This clonotype showed up many times. The chain carries TRBV4-1 and TRBJ2-4; no firm D call. The germline CDR1 and CDR2 sequences are MGHRA and YSYEKL. V shed 4 bases and J shed 5 bases, with 21 bases lying between them. The CDR3 has 17 amino acids. Here the CDR3 reads CASSPFALPNRQNIQYF. In nucleotides, the CDR3 is TGCGCCAGCAGCCCGTTCGCCCTACCCAACCGCCAAAACATTCAGTACTTC.

V usage is TRBV6-1 and J usage is TRBJ2-7, with D possibly being TRBD1 or TRBD2 (5 bases each). CDR1 is MNHNS, CDR2 SASEGT, per germline. Trimming took 6 bases from V and 3 from J, leaving 24 bases between them. This CDR3 spans 17 amino acids. The CDR3 loop is CASSQLLSGMGVYEQYF. CDR3 DNA sequence: TGTGCCAGCAGCCAACTTCTCTCCGGGATGGGGGTCTACGAGCAGTACTTC.

The chain is built from TRBV2 and TRBJ2-3, with D perhaps matching TRBD2 (6 bases). V was clipped by 5 bases and J by 0 bases, with 15 bases between them. The V gene's germline CDR1 is SNHLY and CDR2 FYNNEI. This CDR3 comprises 16 residues. In DNA form, the CDR3 reads TGTGCCAGCAGTTCTATACTAGCCCTGAGCACAGATACGCAGTATTTT. Translated: CASSSILALSTDTQYF. Full variable domain (outside the CDR3, taken from reference TRBV2 and TRBJ2-3): EPEVTQTPSHQVTQMGQEVILRCVPISNHLYFYWYRQILGQKVEFLVSFYNNEISEKSEIFDDQFSVERPDGSNFTLKIRSTKLEDSAMYFCASSSILALSTDTQYFGPGTRLTVL.

There are a few counts of this clonotype. The V call is TRBV20-1, the J call TRBJ2-1, with D perhaps assigned TRBD1 or TRBD2 (6 bases each). The CDR3 is 15 amino acids. Per germline, CDR1 DFQATT and CDR2 SNEGSKA (reference sequence). Trimming took 3 bases from V and 0 from J, leaving 12 bases between them. CDR3 protein: CSARGGHNSYNEQFF. The CDR3 coding sequence is TGCAGTGCTAGGGGGGGACACAACTCCTACAATGAGCAGTTCTTC.

V usage is TRBV2 and J usage is TRBJ2-7; 12 bases map to TRBD2. After removal of 6 bases from V and 4 bases from J, the junction contained 7 bases not matched to a gene. CDR3 length: 15 amino acids. CDR1 SNHLY and CDR2 FYNNEI come from the germline V gene. The DNA for the CDR3 is TGTGCCAGCAGGAGACTAGCGGGGGACCAATACGAGCAGTACTTC. Translating gives CASRRLAGDQYEQYF.

The table lists this clonotype with a few counts. The rearrangement links TRBV6-4 to TRBJ2-7, with TRBD2 matching 7 bases. Germline V gene sequence: CDR1 MRHNA, CDR2 SNTAGT. J gave up 2 bases and V 3 bases, and 4 bases lay outside the gene matches. This CDR3 spans 14 amino acids. CDR3 sequence reads: CASSEIAGAYEQYF. CDR3 DNA sequence: TGTGCCAGCAGTGAGATAGCGGGCGCCTACGAGCAGTACTTC.

CDR3 bases: TGTGCCACCAGGGTGCAGACTGACTATGGCTACACCTTC. Translated: CATRVQTDYGYTF. The V and J genes are TRBV24-1 and TRBJ1-2; no clear D. The CDR3 loop spans 13 amino acids. The ends were cut back, 7 bases at V and 3 bases at J, with 11 bases in the middle. The germline CDR1 and CDR2 sequences are KGHDR and SFDVKD.

This chain connects TRBV4-1 to TRBJ2-7, with 8 bases aligning to TRBD2. The trim removed 3 bases at V and 4 bases at J, leaving 17 bases unmatched. The CDR3 runs to 18 residues. Germline values: CDR1 MGHRA, CDR2 YSYEKL. The CDR3: CASSHGGSGGPSGYEQYF. Written as DNA, the CDR3 is TGCGCCAGCAGCCACGGTGGGAGCGGGGGACCTTCGGGATACGAGCAGTACTTC.

The V call is TRBV27, the J call TRBJ2-1; unclear D gene. CDR1 is MNHEY and CDR2 is SMNVEV in the germline V gene (reference sequence). This CDR3 spans 18 amino acids. V lost 3 bases, J lost 1 base, and 19 bases lay in between. This chain's CDR3 is CASSFLSPGRHSYNEQFF. The CDR3, as DNA: TGTGCCAGCAGTTTTTTGTCCCCAGGACGACATTCCTACAATGAGCAGTTCTTC.

This CDR3 reads CASSVMDNSPLHF. The CDR3 DNA reads TGTGCCAGCAGTGTTATGGATAATTCACCCCTCCACTTT. V and J are TRBV12-3 or TRBV12-4 and TRBJ1-6; no definite D call. This CDR3 spans 13 amino acids. V was trimmed by 5 bases and J by 5 bases, leaving 7 bases between them.

The chain is built from TRBV20-1 and TRBJ2-5; 8 positions match TRBD2. CDR3 length: 15 residues. In germline, CDR1 is DFQATT, CDR2 SNEGSKA (reference sequence). The ends lost 1 base at V and 10 bases at J; junction bases unmatched: 14. The CDR3 coding sequence is TGCAGTGCTAGAGCTAGCGGGTGGCACTCGTCGGACCAGTACTTC. Its translation: CSARASGWHSSDQYF.

The chain has TRBV5-1 and TRBJ1-5; D is perhaps TRBD1 (6 bases). Germline V CDR1 and CDR2: SGHRS, YFSETQ. The germline V and J ends were trimmed by 1 base and 1 base, with 9 bases remaining between them. This CDR3 spans 15 amino acids. The CDR3 sequence: CASSLSTGSNQPQHF. For the CDR3, the DNA is TGCGCCAGCAGCTTGAGTACAGGGAGCAATCAGCCCCAGCATTTT.

This clonotype has only a few counts. V is TRBV12-3 or TRBV12-4 and J is TRBJ2-7; 7 bases are a match to TRBD2. This CDR3 is built from 15 residues. V gave up 6 bases and J gave up 2 bases; unmatched junction bases: 10. CDR3 nucleotide sequence: TGTGCCAGCAGGTTCCGCGGGAGCGCCCCCTACGAGCAGTACTTC. It translates to CASRFRGSAPYEQYF.

The sample holds a few counts of this clonotype. This chain connects TRBV2 to TRBJ1-2, with D perhaps matching TRBD1 (5 bases). The CDR3 has 16 amino acids. V was trimmed by 7 bases and J by 6 bases, leaving 24 bases between them. Germline-derived CDR1 and CDR2 are SNHLY and FYNNEI. The CDR3 here is CASTLSRGSAKDGYTF. In DNA form, the CDR3 reads TGTGCCAGCACCCTCTCCCGGGGCAGTGCGAAGGATGGCTACACCTTC.